This TCR beta chain was sequenced during a study of blood T cell repertoires in COVID-19. Turning to the study itself: Collection of acute and convalescent COVID-19 samples took place in the United States, Italy and Spain. PBMCs, B-cell-depleted T cells, or T cells were the source of the cDNA or gDNA that made up the material.

CDR3 length: 15 residues. V was cut by 0 bases and J by 5 bases, with 13 bases left in between. Germline values: CDR1 LGHDT, CDR2 YNNKEL (reference sequence). Authors' analysis steps: Nucleated cell number was recorded as an estimate derived from reference gene primer amplification. The data were produced by immunoSEQ multiplex PCR, yet TCRdb's version contains in-frame clones alone and is incomplete. For V, J and clone size, that table is used; D and trimming come from the DNA. The table lists tens of thousands of clones, 75% to 90% of them singletons. The chain joins TRBV3-1 (or the pseudogene TRBV3-2) to TRBJ2-5; possible D gene TRBD1, 5 bases. The clonotype was recovered from a human donor in a cohort sampled during active COVID-19. Sequenced: peripheral blood. CDR3: CASSQDSQGGETQYF. In DNA, the CDR3 is TGTGCCAGCAGCCAAGATTCGCAGGGCGGTGAGACCCAGTACTTC.